The 21 T cell receptor beta chains below all came from one sample that was sequenced in a study of T-cell reconstitution after alpha-beta-depleted transplantation in children. Unique molecular identifiers tagged the TCRbeta library. TCRdb re-called the PCR reads through MiXCR, storing one row per CDR3 protein. The sample yields about 470,000 distinct CDR3 sequences, over 40% seen once. The sample in question was PBMCs, obtained before TCRalphabeta/CD19-depleted stem cell transplant. These receptors came from a girl aged 2-10 years with aplastic anemia, due to receive a stem cell transplant.

This clonotype was seen only a few times. The chain combines TRBV7-9 with TRBJ2-5; 10 nucleotides line up with TRBD2. Germline V gives CDR1 SEHNR, CDR2 FQNEAQ (reference sequence). The length of the CDR3 is 16 residues. The junction had 13 bases not matched to a gene; V was cut back by 6 bases and J by 6 bases. The CDR3 sequence is CASSPEASGSLKTQYF. CDR3 bases: TGTGCCAGCAGTCCCGAGGCTAGCGGGAGTTTGAAGACCCAGTACTTC.

This clonotype was detected many times. The chain is built from TRBV14 and TRBJ2-2, with D tentatively TRBD1 (5 bases). Per the germline V gene, CDR1 is SGHDN and CDR2 is FVKESK. The CDR3 is 16 amino acids. V was shortened by 5 bases and J by 5 bases, with 18 bases between the two germline ends. CDR3 sequence reads: CASSVVHGHYTGELFF. CDR3 DNA sequence: TGTGCCAGCAGCGTCGTCCACGGACATTATACCGGGGAGCTGTTTTTT.

This clonotype was picked up one time. The chain is built from TRBV5-1 and TRBJ2-1, with a weak D call TRBD1 (5 bases). Per the germline V gene, CDR1 is SGHRS and CDR2 is YFSETQ. The ends were cut back, 2 bases at V and 6 bases at J, with 12 bases in the middle. The CDR3 is made up of 14 amino acids. CDR3 loop: CASSFLGAPNEQFF. CDR3 nucleotide sequence: TGCGCCAGCAGCTTTTTAGGGGCTCCCAATGAGCAGTTCTTC.

The genes are TRBV12-3 or TRBV12-4 and TRBJ2-7; 12 bases align to TRBD1. This CDR3 has 12 amino acids. The V segment lost 9 bases and the J segment 5 bases; nucleotides outside the gene matches: 2. CDR3 region: CASGTGGDEQYF. Here the CDR3 DNA reads TGTGCCAGTGGGACAGGGGGCGACGAGCAGTACTTC.

The chain is built from TRBV18 and TRBJ2-7; D gene ambiguous. The V end was cut by 2 bases, the J end by 0 bases, with 20 bases between. Germline assignment: CDR1 KGHSH and CDR2 LQKENI. The CDR3 spans 18 residues. CDR3 nucleotides: TGTGCCAGCTCACCAATCGGAAAGACTCACCTATACTCCTACGAGCAGTACTTC. It is translated as CASSPIGKTHLYSYEQYF.

The chain carries TRBV13 and TRBJ2-5, with no clear D. V was pared by 3 bases and J by 3 bases, with 8 bases between. Per the germline V gene, CDR1 is PRHDT and CDR2 is FYEKMQ (reference sequence). The CDR3 consists of 13 residues. DNA of the CDR3: TGTGCCAGCAGCTTCGGACCGAAAGAGACCCAGTACTTC. Its protein product is CASSFGPKETQYF.

This clonotype was found many times. The chain employs TRBV11-2 and TRBJ2-1, with 9 nucleotides matching TRBD2. Germline V gives CDR1 SGHAT, CDR2 FQNNGV. Trimming cost V 4 bases and J 2 bases; bases outside gene matches: 3. The CDR3 length is 15 residues. CDR3 region: CASSYASGTYNEQFF. CDR3 in DNA: TGTGCCAGCAGCTACGCTAGCGGGACCTACAATGAGCAGTTCTTC. The variable domain in full, with the rest retrieved from reference TRBV11-2 and TRBJ2-1, is EAGVAQSPRYKIIEKRQSVAFWCNPISGHATLYWYQQILGQGPKLLIQFQNNGVVDDSQLPKDRFSAERLKGVDSTLKIQPAKLEDSAVYLCASSYASGTYNEQFFGPGTRLTVL.

This clonotype occurred a few times. CDR3 coding DNA: TGTGCCAGCAGTGAAGGGAAGGAGTCAGATACGCAGTATTTT. This gives the protein CASSEGKESDTQYF. The chain is built from TRBV6-4 and TRBJ2-3; D not resolved. Germline V gene sequence: CDR1 MRHNA, CDR2 SNTAGT. Between the trimmed V and J ends, which lost 3 bases and 4 bases, there was a span of 11 bases. This CDR3 comprises 14 residues.

This clonotype has a handful of counts. This chain joins TRBV6-5 and TRBJ2-1, with 9 bases fitting TRBD2. V trimming: 6 bases; J trimming: 3 bases; junction bases outside the gene matches: 9. Germline V gene data show CDR1 as MNHEY and CDR2 as SVGAGI. The CDR3 is 16 amino acids. CDR3 nucleotides: TGTGCCAGCAGCCCACTGGGGACTAGCCACTACAATGAGCAGTTCTTC. Its translation: CASSPLGTSHYNEQFF.

There are a few counts of this clonotype. The chain recombines TRBV4-1 with TRBJ2-7; D might be TRBD2 (5 bases). Trimming shortened V by 2 bases and J by 7 bases, and 18 bases separated the two germline ends. CDR3 length: 15 residues. Germline-derived CDR1 and CDR2 are MGHRA and YSYEKL. CDR3 region: CASSQLRAEAGEQYF. CDR3 DNA sequence: TGCGCCAGCAGCCAACTAAGAGCGGAGGCAGGAGAGCAGTACTTC.

In its sample, this clonotype was seen many times. The rearrangement joins TRBV6-2 or TRBV6-3 to TRBJ2-1, with TRBD2 matching 15 bases. This CDR3 is built from 17 residues. With 5 bases clipped from V and 6 bases from J, the junction kept 8 bases outside the gene matches. The germline V gene encodes CDR1 MNHEY and CDR2 SVGEGT. The CDR3 region is CASSPRTSGRERNEQFF. CDR3 nucleotides: TGTGCCAGCAGTCCCCGGACTAGCGGGAGGGAACGCAATGAGCAGTTCTTC.

V and J are TRBV25-1 and TRBJ2-5, with TRBD1 identical over 7 bases. This CDR3 spans 15 amino acids. Germline V lookup: CDR1 MGHDK, CDR2 SYGVNS. V lost 5 bases and J lost 4; bases outside the gene matches: 10. The CDR3 loop reads CASSTTQGLGETQYF. CDR3 bases: TGTGCCAGCAGTACCACACAGGGGTTGGGAGAGACCCAGTACTTC.

The chain employs TRBV9 and TRBJ2-7, with TRBD2 as a possible D gene (6 bases). The CDR3 loop spans 14 amino acids. Germline CDR1 reads SGDLS; CDR2 reads YYNGEE. V gave up 0 bases and J gave up 2 bases, with 9 bases separating them. The CDR3 sequence is CASSVGGAPYEQYF. CDR3 bases: TGTGCCAGCAGCGTAGGCGGGGCCCCCTACGAGCAGTACTTC.

The chain is built from TRBV15 and TRBJ2-3; TRBD1 matches 8 bases. J gave up 5 bases and V 2 bases, and 9 bases lay outside the gene matches. There are 16 residues in the CDR3. Germline CDR1 reads LNHNV; CDR2 reads YYDKDF (reference sequence). In DNA form, the CDR3 reads TGTGCCACCAGCAGACCCGGGGACAGGTCACAAGATACGCAGTATTTT. It translates to CATSRPGDRSQDTQYF.

A few counts support this clonotype. CDR3 loop: CASSQDLEGAFMNTEAFF. CDR3 DNA sequence: TGTGCCAGCAGCCAAGATCTGGAGGGGGCATTCATGAACACTGAAGCTTTCTTT. The chain is built from TRBV3-1 and TRBJ1-1; 7 bases match TRBD1. The CDR3 runs 18 residues. With 0 bases clipped from V and 0 bases from J, the junction kept 10 bases outside the gene matches. Germline values: CDR1 LGHDT, CDR2 YNNKEL (reference sequence).

With regard to this clonotype: A much larger clone differs from this one at a single base, so this may be a read error. The genes are TRBV4-3 and TRBJ2-1; D is perhaps TRBD1 (7 bases). Germline V lookup: CDR1 LGHNA, CDR2 YSLEER. The V end lost 4 bases, the J end lost 6 bases, and 25 bases lay between the germline ends. This CDR3 has 18 amino acids. CDR3 amino acids: CASSLTLLLAPGGNEQFF. CDR3 sequence (DNA): TGCGCCAGCAGCCTAACCCTTCTACTAGCTCCAGGGGGCAATGAGCAGTTCTTC.

The V call is TRBV28, the J call TRBJ2-7, with 9 nucleotides matching TRBD2. The CDR3 contains 16 residues. Per the germline V gene, CDR1 is MDHEN and CDR2 is SYDVKM. J was trimmed by 1 base and V by 4 bases; bases with no gene match: 8. CDR3 DNA: TGTGCCAGCAGTTCTGATCGCGCGGGAGGGTCCTACGAGCAGTACTTC. The encoded protein is CASSSDRAGGSYEQYF.

The rearrangement uses TRBV7-2 and TRBJ2-1, with unresolved D. The V end lost 6 bases, the J end lost 6 bases, and 9 bases lay between the germline ends. Germline CDR1 SGHTA, CDR2 FQGNSA. This CDR3 comprises 12 residues. The CDR3 region has the DNA TGTGCCAGCAGTGGGTCTCCCAATGAGCAGTTCTTC. Protein product: CASSGSPNEQFF. Using reference TRBV7-2 and TRBJ2-1 for the parts outside the CDR3, the full variable domain is GAGVSQSPSNKVTEKGKDVELRCDPISGHTALYWYRQSLGQGLEFLIYFQGNSAPDKSGLPSDRFSAERTGGSVSTLTIQRTQQEDSAVYLCASSGSPNEQFFGPGTRLTVL.

The chain is built from TRBV9 and TRBJ2-5, with D uncertain. Per germline, CDR1 SGDLS and CDR2 YYNGEE. The CDR3 extends over 15 amino acids. Trimming took 0 bases from V and 1 from J, leaving 10 bases between them. The DNA for the CDR3 is TGTGCCAGCAGCGTAGGGATATTTGGCCAAGAGACCCAGTACTTC. Protein: CASSVGIFGQETQYF.

The rearrangement links TRBV6-5 to TRBJ2-5; D possibly corresponds to TRBD2 (6 bases). The V gene lost 0 bases and the J gene lost 5 bases, with 13 bases spanning the gap. CDR3 length: 15 residues. Germline lookup yields CDR1 MNHEY and CDR2 SVGAGI. This CDR3 is CASSYSGRDSETQYF. DNA for the CDR3: TGTGCCAGCAGTTACTCGGGGCGGGACTCCGAGACCCAGTACTTC.

The J gene is TRBJ2-6, the V gene TRBV28; possible D gene TRBD2, 5 bases. Germline V gene data show CDR1 as MDHEN and CDR2 as SYDVKM. V gave up 1 base and J gave up 4 bases, with 14 bases separating them. This CDR3 has 17 amino acids. The chain's CDR3 is CASSLYWRASGANVLTF. In nucleotides, the CDR3 is TGTGCCAGCAGTTTATACTGGCGGGCCTCGGGGGCCAACGTCCTGACTTTC.